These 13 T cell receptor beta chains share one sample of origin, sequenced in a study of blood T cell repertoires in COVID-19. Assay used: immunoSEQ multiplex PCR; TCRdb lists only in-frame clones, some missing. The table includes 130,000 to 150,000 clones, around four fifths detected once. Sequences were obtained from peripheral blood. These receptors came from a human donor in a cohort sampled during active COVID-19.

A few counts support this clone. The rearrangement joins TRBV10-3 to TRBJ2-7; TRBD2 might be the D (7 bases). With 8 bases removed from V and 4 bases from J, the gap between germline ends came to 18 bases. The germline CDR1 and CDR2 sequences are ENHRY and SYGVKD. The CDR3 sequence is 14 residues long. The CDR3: CAIGGAPSKYEQYF. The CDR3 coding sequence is TGTGCCATCGGGGGGGCCCCTTCAAAGTACGAGCAGTACTTC.

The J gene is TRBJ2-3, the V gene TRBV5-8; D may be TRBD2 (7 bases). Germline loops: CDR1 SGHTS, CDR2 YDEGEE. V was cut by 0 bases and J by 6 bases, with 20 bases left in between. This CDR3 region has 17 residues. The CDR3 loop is CASSLGGFAGASDTQYF. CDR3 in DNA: TGTGCCAGCAGCTTGGGCGGCTTTGCGGGGGCCTCGGATACGCAGTATTTT. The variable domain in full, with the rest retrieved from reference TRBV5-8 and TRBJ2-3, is EAGVTQSPTHLIKTRGQQATLRCSPISGHTSVYWYQQALGLGLQFLLWYDEGEERNRGNFPPRFSGRQFPNYSSELNVNALELEDSALYLCASSLGGFAGASDTQYFGPGTRLTVL.

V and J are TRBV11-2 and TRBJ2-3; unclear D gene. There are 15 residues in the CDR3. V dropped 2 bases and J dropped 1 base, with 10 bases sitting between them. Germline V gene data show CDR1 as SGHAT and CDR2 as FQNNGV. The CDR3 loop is CASSLSRGRTDTQYF. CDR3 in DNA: TGTGCCAGCAGCTTATCACGCGGTCGCACAGATACGCAGTATTTT.

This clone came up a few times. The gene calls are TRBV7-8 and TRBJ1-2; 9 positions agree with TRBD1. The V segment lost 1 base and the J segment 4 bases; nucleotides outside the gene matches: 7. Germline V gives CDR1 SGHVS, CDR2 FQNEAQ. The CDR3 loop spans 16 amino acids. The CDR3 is CASSLEWTGASYGYTF. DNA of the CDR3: TGTGCCAGCAGCTTAGAGTGGACAGGGGCCAGCTATGGCTACACCTTC. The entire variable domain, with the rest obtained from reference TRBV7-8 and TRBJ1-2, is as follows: GAGVSQSPRYKVAKRGQDVALRCDPISGHVSLFWYQQALGQGPEFLTYFQNEAQLDKSGLPSDRFFAERPEGSVSTLKIQRTQQEDSAVYLCASSLEWTGASYGYTFGSGTRLTVV.

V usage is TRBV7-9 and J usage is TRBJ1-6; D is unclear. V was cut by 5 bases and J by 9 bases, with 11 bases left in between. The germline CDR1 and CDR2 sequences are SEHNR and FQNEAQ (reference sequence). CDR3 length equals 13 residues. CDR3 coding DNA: TGTGCCAGCAGCCTCAAAGCGCCTTCACCCCTCCACTTT. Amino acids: CASSLKAPSPLHF. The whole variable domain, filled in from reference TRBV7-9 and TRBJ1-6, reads DTGVSQNPRHKITKRGQNVTFRCDPISEHNRLYWYRQTLGQGPEFLTYFQNEAQLEKSRLLSDRFSAERPKGSFSTLEIQRTEQGDSAMYLCASSLKAPSPLHFGNGTRLTVT.

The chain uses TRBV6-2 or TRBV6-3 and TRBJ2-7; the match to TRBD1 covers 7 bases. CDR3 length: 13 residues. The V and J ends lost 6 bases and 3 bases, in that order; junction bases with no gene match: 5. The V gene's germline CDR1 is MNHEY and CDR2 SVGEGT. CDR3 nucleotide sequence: TGTGCCAGCAGCCTGGGGACAGACTACGAGCAGTACTTC. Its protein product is CASSLGTDYEQYF.

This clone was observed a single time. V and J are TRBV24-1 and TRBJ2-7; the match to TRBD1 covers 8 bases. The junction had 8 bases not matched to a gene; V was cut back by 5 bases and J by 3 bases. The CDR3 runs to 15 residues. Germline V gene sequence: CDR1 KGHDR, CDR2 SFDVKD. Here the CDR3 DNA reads TGTGCCACCAGTGTCCGGGACAGGCTTCGCTACGAGCAGTACTTC. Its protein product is CATSVRDRLRYEQYF.

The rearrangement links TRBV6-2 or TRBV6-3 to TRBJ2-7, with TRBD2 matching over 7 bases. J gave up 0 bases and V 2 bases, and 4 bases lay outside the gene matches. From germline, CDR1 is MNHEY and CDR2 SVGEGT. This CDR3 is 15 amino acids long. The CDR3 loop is CASSYGRGLSYEQYF. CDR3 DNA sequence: TGTGCCAGCAGTTACGGGAGGGGCCTCTCCTACGAGCAGTACTTC.

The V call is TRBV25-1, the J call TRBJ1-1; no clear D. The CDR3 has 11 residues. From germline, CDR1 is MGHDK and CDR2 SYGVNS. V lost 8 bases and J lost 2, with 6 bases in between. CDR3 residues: CASGLNTEAFF. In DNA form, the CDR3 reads TGTGCCAGCGGACTCAACACTGAAGCTTTCTTT.

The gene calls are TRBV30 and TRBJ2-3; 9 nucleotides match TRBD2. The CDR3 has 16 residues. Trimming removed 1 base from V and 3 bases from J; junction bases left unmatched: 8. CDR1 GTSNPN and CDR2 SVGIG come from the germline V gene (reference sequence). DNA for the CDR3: TGTGCCTGGAGTGGAGCTAGCGGGGTTCTTACAGATACGCAGTATTTT. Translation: CAWSGASGVLTDTQYF.

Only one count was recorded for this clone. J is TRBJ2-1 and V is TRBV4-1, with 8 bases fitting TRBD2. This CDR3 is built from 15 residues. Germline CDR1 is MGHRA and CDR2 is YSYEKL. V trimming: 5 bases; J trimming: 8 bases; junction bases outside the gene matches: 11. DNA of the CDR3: TGCGCCAGCAGCACGGCGGGAGGAGGGGTCTATGAGCAGTTCTTC. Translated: CASSTAGGGVYEQFF.

The DNA for the CDR3 is TGTGCCAGCAGTGCGGGACAGGGTCGGGAAAAACTGTTTTTT. This gives the protein CASSAGQGREKLFF. This chain links TRBV25-1 with TRBJ1-4; 9 positions match TRBD1. The CDR3 is 14 amino acids. V lost 4 bases, J lost 8 bases, and 5 bases stayed unmatched. Germline V lookup: CDR1 MGHDK, CDR2 SYGVNS.

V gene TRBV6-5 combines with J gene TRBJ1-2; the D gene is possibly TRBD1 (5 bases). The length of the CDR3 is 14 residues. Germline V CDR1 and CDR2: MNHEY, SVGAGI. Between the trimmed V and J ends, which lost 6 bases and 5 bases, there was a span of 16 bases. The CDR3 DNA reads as TGTGCCAGCAGCCTAAATTACAGGTCTTATGGCTACACCTTC. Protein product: CASSLNYRSYGYTF.